This TCR beta chain stems from a study of cytomegalovirus exposure and HLA in healthy donors. Study background: Some 85 million unique TCRs from HLA-typed donors were held in an early data release. Overall study findings and caveats: In vitro, three CMV-associated chains proved specific for CMV antigens. Researchers reported in a later analysis that a missense DCLRE1C variant was tied to TCR beta V- and J-gene trimming.

Vbeta (60) and Jbeta (13) primers were used in the PCR. Profiling relied on immunoSEQ multiplex PCR, and the TCRdb table lists in-frame clones only, not all of them. Its table lists about 48,000 clones. As to this clone: Its antigen is not identified.

Germline V lookup: CDR1 SGHVS, CDR2 FQNEAQ. This CDR3 is built from 14 residues. Trimming took 8 bases from V and 6 from J, leaving 20 bases between them. The TCR was taken from a woman aged 40 to 50 in good health and CMV-seronegative. The sequenced material came from PBMCs. The rearrangement uses TRBV7-8 and TRBJ2-7; the D gene is possibly TRBD2 (6 bases). The CDR3 sequence is CASQLWRVSFEQYF. CDR3 DNA sequence: TGTGCCAGCCAGCTTTGGAGGGTTTCTTTCGAGCAGTACTTC. The whole variable domain, filled in from reference TRBV7-8 and TRBJ2-7, reads GAGVSQSPRYKVAKRGQDVALRCDPISGHVSLFWYQQALGQGPEFLTYFQNEAQLDKSGLPSDRFFAERPEGSVSTLKIQRTQQEDSAVYLCASQLWRVSFEQYFGPGTRLTVT.